This TCR beta chain was retrieved from a study of T cells expressing NK-cell markers. Study information: The study sequenced eight donors, seven HCMV-seropositive and one seronegative.

For this clonotype: Antigen specificity is unknown.

Germline values: CDR1 KGHDR, CDR2 SFDVKD. CDR3 length: 15 residues. Study-wide points: Of the CD8+ T cells in six or seven donors, about 1.0-7.0% belonged to dominant NKG2C+ clonotypes.

The cDNA for TCR beta came from 5'RACE template switching with UMIs. TCRdb reprocessed the 5' RACE reads, with one entry per CDR3 protein and no DNA. This specimen shows about 460,000 distinct CDR3 sequences; the ten leading clones hold more than 1.4%. Sequencing used blood T cells: a sorted CD56 or NKG2C T cell subset, CD4+ or CD8+ T cells, or bulk PBMC T cells (not recorded which). The V gene is TRBV24-1, the J gene TRBJ2-2; TCRdb picks TRBD1, but there is no DNA to check that call. The receptor's source is a woman in her 50s in good health. CDR3 sequence: CATSRGQANTGELFF.